These T cell receptor beta chains were read from a single sample in a study of cytomegalovirus exposure and HLA in healthy donors. Sequenced by immunoSEQ multiplex PCR; TCRdb stores in-frame clones only, minus some. Here the sample spans 160,000 or so clones, 80% to 90% being singletons. The sequencing input was PBMCs. These receptors were collected from a woman aged 18 to 35 in good health and CMV-seronegative. Both conserved end residues are part of each CDR3. The D gene is left open where the match is weak. Only part of the rows carry a size: once, few, many, or a class if the clone is expanded.

>TRBD1|TRBV15|17|NA|TRBJ1-5
CATSPVRQGRPNQPQHF
TGTGCCACCAGCCCTGTTCGACAGGGGAGGCCTAATCAGCCCCAGCATTTT
>TRBD2|TRBV10-3|17|NA|TRBJ2-2
CAISVEAGVEDGGELFF
TGTGCCATCAGTGTCGAGGCGGGAGTCGAGGACGGCGGGGAGCTGTTTTTT
>TRBD1|TRBV6-5|14|NA|TRBJ2-3
CASRRDRRTDTQYF
TGTGCCAGCAGGAGGGACAGACGCACAGATACGCAGTATTTT
>TRBD1|TRBV2|13|NA|TRBJ1-2
CASSVGQGYGYTF
TGTGCCAGCAGTGTTGGACAGGGGTATGGCTACACCTTC
>NA|TRBV2|17|NA|TRBJ2-1
CASSDRGAGASYNEQFF
TGTGCCAGCAGTGACCGGGGGGCGGGAGCTTCCTACAATGAGCAGTTCTTC
>NA|TRBV2|14|few|TRBJ2-7
CASSERTADYEQYF
TGTGCCAGCAGTGAACGGACAGCCGACTACGAGCAGTACTTC
>NA|TRBV5-1|16|NA|TRBJ1-1
CASVSRGNGLNTEAFF
TGCGCCAGCGTCTCAAGGGGAAACGGACTGAACACTGAAGCTTTCTTT
>TRBD1|TRBV7-2|17|NA|TRBJ2-7
CASSARQGGFVGYEQYF
TGTGCCAGCAGCGCGCGACAGGGGGGGTTCGTGGGTTACGAGCAGTACTTC
>TRBD2|TRBV11-2|14|NA|TRBJ2-5
CASSRSGAQETQYF
TGTGCCAGCAGCCGTAGCGGGGCACAAGAGACCCAGTACTTC
>TRBD1|TRBV30|15|NA|TRBJ1-3
CAWSRTGDSGNTIYF
TGTGCCTGGAGTCGGACAGGCGACTCTGGAAACACCATATATTTT
>TRBD2|TRBV7-8|17|NA|TRBJ2-3
CASSLAGPSGSTDTQYF
TGTGCCAGCAGCTTAGCGGGGCCTAGCGGGAGCACAGATACGCAGTATTTT
>NA|TRBV9|14|NA|TRBJ1-2
CASSVGGPADGYTF
TGTGCCAGCAGCGTAGGGGGCCCTGCGGATGGCTACACCTTC
>NA|TRBV2|13|NA|TRBJ2-1
CASSEIGLEGEFF
TGTGCCAGCAGTGAAATAGGATTGGAGGGAGAGTTCTTC
>TRBD1|TRBV5-1|15|once|TRBJ2-7
CASSSPGQGFHEQYF
TGCGCCAGCAGCTCGCCGGGACAGGGGTTCCACGAGCAGTACTTC
>TRBD2|TRBV5-1|15|NA|TRBJ2-3
CASSFGGAGTDTQYF
TGCGCCAGCAGCTTCGGGGGGGCGGGCACAGATACGCAGTATTTT
>NA|TRBV5-6|16|NA|TRBJ1-2
CASSLADRRSGYGYTF
TGTGCCAGCAGCTTGGCCGATCGGAGATCCGGCTATGGCTACACCTTC
>TRBD2|TRBV5-1|16|NA|TRBJ2-2
CASSLGVAGNTGELFF
TGCGCCAGCAGCTTGGGAGTAGCGGGAAATACCGGGGAGCTGTTTTTT
>TRBD1|TRBV4-1|13|once|TRBJ2-7
CASSQNRGYEQYF
TGCGCCAGCAGCCAAAACAGGGGCTACGAGCAGTACTTC
>TRBD1|TRBV6-5|14|NA|TRBJ1-4
CASGPRQGAEKLFF
TGTGCCAGCGGTCCAAGGCAGGGGGCTGAAAAACTGTTTTTT
>TRBD1|TRBV18|16|NA|TRBJ1-3
CASSPPGQTSGNTIYF
TGTGCCAGCTCACCCCCGGGACAGACCTCTGGAAACACCATATATTTT
>TRBD1|TRBV29-1|14|NA|TRBJ1-2
CSAGKKTGSYGYTF
TGCAGCGCCGGAAAAAAGACAGGGAGCTATGGCTACACCTTC
>NA|TRBV5-4|16|few|TRBJ2-3
CASSSNRDGSTDTQYF
TGTGCCAGCAGCTCCAATCGTGACGGGAGCACAGATACGCAGTATTTT
>TRBD2|TRBV29-1|14|NA|TRBJ2-7
CSVGSRLADYEQYF
TGCAGCGTTGGATCTAGACTAGCGGACTACGAGCAGTACTTC
>TRBD2|TRBV2|17|once|TRBJ2-1
CASSVLAGGSSYNEQFF
TGTGCCAGCAGTGTGCTAGCGGGAGGGTCCTCCTACAATGAGCAGTTCTTC
>NA|TRBV19|12|NA|TRBJ1-2
CASNSRAYGYTF
TGTGCCAGCAACAGCAGGGCCTATGGCTACACCTTC
>NA|TRBV29-1|15|NA|TRBJ1-1
CSVGGGGYGITEAFF
TGCAGCGTTGGGGGGGGAGGGTACGGAATCACTGAAGCTTTCTTT
>TRBD1|TRBV18|13|NA|TRBJ2-3
CASSPLQGETQYF
TGTGCCAGCTCACCTCTACAGGGGGAAACGCAGTATTTT
>NA|TRBV15|15|NA|TRBJ2-1
CATSEQKPSYNEQFF
TGTGCCACCAGTGAACAAAAACCCTCCTACAATGAGCAGTTCTTC
>TRBD2|TRBV9|15|NA|TRBJ2-1
CASRVTSGAHNEQFF
TGTGCCAGCAGGGTTACTAGCGGGGCCCACAATGAGCAGTTCTTC
>NA|TRBV7-2|14|NA|TRBJ2-7
CASSFVVGNYEQYF
TGTGCCAGCAGCTTCGTCGTCGGTAACTACGAGCAGTACTTC
>NA|TRBV25-1|15|NA|TRBJ2-7
CASSEYGRFLYEQYF
TGTGCCAGCAGTGAATATGGGAGGTTCCTTTACGAGCAGTACTTC
>TRBD2|TRBV7-3|16|NA|TRBJ2-1
CASRDQGLAGTNEQFF
TGTGCCAGCAGGGACCAAGGACTAGCGGGGACCAATGAGCAGTTCTTC
>TRBD2|TRBV2|14|NA|TRBJ2-3
CASGLAGVTDTQYF
TGTGCCAGTGGACTAGCGGGGGTGACAGATACGCAGTATTTT
>NA|TRBV21-1|15|NA|TRBJ1-2
CASSKAGTGCRGYTF
TGTGCCAGCAGCAAAGCCGGGACAGGGTGTCGGGGCTACACCTTC
>TRBD1|TRBV5-4|13|NA|TRBJ1-2
CASSTGVTYGYTF
TGTGCCAGCAGCACAGGGGTGACCTATGGCTACACCTTC
>NA|TRBV19|16|NA|TRBJ2-5
CASSKGAGGYQETQYF
TGTGCCAGTAGTAAGGGGGCGGGAGGTTACCAAGAGACCCAGTACTTC
>TRBD1|TRBV6-5|14|NA|TRBJ1-2
CASSSYRGTYGYTF
TGTGCCAGCAGTTCATACAGGGGGACCTATGGCTACACCTTC
>NA|TRBV12-5|16|NA|TRBJ1-6
CASGLVLRAGDSPLHF
TGTGCTAGTGGTTTGGTACTAAGGGCGGGGGATTCACCCCTCCACTTT
>NA|TRBV27|18|NA|TRBJ1-6
CASSLVLAPSAYNSPLHF
TGTGCCAGCAGCTTAGTATTGGCGCCGAGCGCCTATAATTCACCCCTCCACTTT
>TRBD2|TRBV5-4|15|NA|TRBJ2-1
CASSSGVLAGNEQFF
TGTGCCAGCAGCTCGGGGGTCTTAGCGGGTAATGAGCAGTTCTTC
>NA|TRBV27|14|few|TRBJ2-7
CASSLSDSSYEQYF
TGTGCCAGCAGTTTATCGGACTCCTCCTACGAGCAGTACTTC
>NA|TRBV27|12|NA|TRBJ2-7
CASSLPSREQYF
TGTGCCAGCAGTTTACCCTCTCGGGAGCAGTACTTC
>TRBD2|TRBV7-2|16|once|TRBJ2-1
CASSLATGTSGREQFF
TGTGCCAGCAGCTTAGCTACAGGGACTAGCGGGAGGGAGCAGTTCTTC
>TRBD1|TRBV7-9|13|NA|TRBJ1-2
CASSPGTGWGYTF
TGTGCCAGCAGTCCCGGGACAGGCTGGGGCTACACCTTC
>NA|TRBV9|14|once|TRBJ1-3
CASSVGQAGNTIYF
TGTGCCAGCAGCGTAGGACAGGCTGGAAACACCATATATTTT
>NA|TRBV4-2|11|NA|TRBJ2-2
CASSWPGELFF
TGTGCCAGCAGCTGGCCCGGGGAGCTGTTTTTT